The 21 T cell receptor beta chains below were found in one sample sequenced in a study of cytomegalovirus exposure and HLA in healthy donors. The PCR contained 60 Vbeta and 13 Jbeta primers. Some clones are missing from TCRdb's copy, which holds only in-frame ones; the method was immunoSEQ multiplex PCR. The data contain some 130,000 clones, about four fifths of them singletons. The sequencing input was PBMCs. The receptors were sampled from a man aged 30 to 45 in good health.

This chain links TRBV5-4 with TRBJ1-3; 10 bases are a match to TRBD1. Germline-derived CDR1 and CDR2 are SGHNT and YYREEE (reference sequence). The junction had 7 bases not matched to a gene; V was cut back by 4 bases and J by 3 bases. The CDR3 covers 16 residues. Here the CDR3 DNA reads TGTGCCAGCAGCCCGACAGGGGGCGCAGGTGGAAACACCATATATTTT. Translation gives CASSPTGGAGGNTIYF.

The V gene is TRBV25-1, the J gene TRBJ1-5; a weak D match, TRBD1 (6 bases). V lost 3 bases and J lost 7, with 16 bases in between. This CDR3 is 15 amino acids long. Looked up from germline, CDR1 is MGHDK and CDR2 is SYGVNS. The CDR3 DNA is TGTGCCAGCAGTGACGGGGGGGGGCAGGGGCAGCCCCAGCATTTT. Its translation is CASSDGGGQGQPQHF.

The chain couples TRBV15 to TRBJ2-5, with 10 bases matching TRBD2. CDR1 LNHNV and CDR2 YYDKDF come from the germline V gene (reference sequence). V lost 3 bases to trimming and J lost 3 bases; unmatched junction nucleotides: 7. This CDR3 is 16 amino acids long. The CDR3 DNA follows: TGTGCCACCAGCAGGGATTCGCTAGCGGGAGAAGAGACCCAGTACTTC. Translation gives CATSRDSLAGEETQYF.

The J gene is TRBJ2-2, the V gene TRBV7-8; TRBD1 matches at 10 bases. V shed 6 bases and J 9 bases; nucleotides not matched to a gene: 1. Germline values: CDR1 SGHVS, CDR2 FQNEAQ. This CDR3 has 12 amino acids. CDR3 DNA: TGTGCCAGCAGGGGACAGGGGTGGGAGCTGTTTTTT. Translation: CASRGQGWELFF. Using reference TRBV7-8 and TRBJ2-2 for the parts outside the CDR3, the full variable domain is GAGVSQSPRYKVAKRGQDVALRCDPISGHVSLFWYQQALGQGPEFLTYFQNEAQLDKSGLPSDRFFAERPEGSVSTLKIQRTQQEDSAVYLCASRGQGWELFFGEGSRLTVL.

V and J are TRBV4-1 and TRBJ2-5, with TRBD1 as a possible D gene (6 bases). In germline, CDR1 is MGHRA, CDR2 YSYEKL. The CDR3 contains 15 residues. The V gene lost 0 bases and the J gene lost 1 base, with 9 bases spanning the gap. The DNA of the CDR3 is TGCGCCAGCAGCCAAGACCCGGACAGCCAAGAGACCCAGTACTTC. This translates into CASSQDPDSQETQYF.

The chain links TRBV30 to TRBJ1-2, with TRBD1 identical over 7 bases. V was pared by 3 bases and J by 4 bases, with 23 bases of the junction left unmatched. Germline lookup yields CDR1 GTSNPN and CDR2 SVGIG (reference sequence). This CDR3 is built from 19 residues. Written as DNA, the CDR3 is TGTGCCTGGAGCGGAACCCCCGATAAGGGGGCCCGGCGAAGCTATGGCTACACCTTC. Protein product: CAWSGTPDKGARRSYGYTF.

The chain couples TRBV7-9 to TRBJ2-5; weak D call: TRBD2 (7 bases). The germline V gene has CDR1 SEHNR and CDR2 FQNEAQ (reference sequence). V lost 5 bases and J 4 bases, leaving 23 bases between the germline ends. CDR3 length: 17 amino acids. CDR3 coding DNA: TGTGCCAGCAGCCCGCCCCTGGGGGCGGGAGAGGGAGAGACCCAGTACTTC. It specifies CASSPPLGAGEGETQYF.

The V gene is TRBV6-6, the J gene TRBJ2-7; possibly TRBD2 for D (6 bases). Germline CDR1 reads MNHNY; CDR2 reads SVGAGI (reference sequence). The CDR3 runs 14 residues. V lost 6 bases and J 0 bases, leaving 12 bases between the germline ends. This chain's CDR3 is CASSRAGSSYEQYF. CDR3 DNA: TGTGCCAGCAGCCGAGCGGGTTCCTCCTACGAGCAGTACTTC.

The chain has TRBV9 and TRBJ2-1; 8 bases match TRBD1. V gave up 2 bases and J gave up 6 bases; unmatched junction bases: 13. Germline assignment: CDR1 SGDLS and CDR2 YYNGEE. This CDR3 contains 17 residues. CDR3 in DNA: TGTGCCAGCAGCGTGGGCATTCGGACAGGGCTCAGCAATGAGCAGTTCTTC. Translation gives CASSVGIRTGLSNEQFF.

The chain uses TRBV7-2 and TRBJ1-5, with 7 bases lining up with TRBD1. V shed 5 bases and J 1 base; nucleotides not matched to a gene: 5. CDR3 size: 15 residues. Per the germline V gene, CDR1 is SGHTA and CDR2 is FQGNSA. The CDR3 sequence: CASSTTGSSNQPQHF. CDR3 coding DNA: TGTGCCAGCAGCACGACAGGGTCAAGCAATCAGCCCCAGCATTTT.

The genes are TRBV6-6 and TRBJ2-2; 7 nucleotides agree with TRBD1. The germline gives CDR1 MNHNY, CDR2 SVGAGI (reference sequence). The trim removed 3 bases at V and 7 bases at J, leaving 5 bases unmatched. CDR3 length equals 14 residues. This CDR3 reads CASSYRQGIGELFF. DNA for the CDR3: TGTGCCAGCAGTTATCGACAGGGAATCGGGGAGCTGTTTTTT.

This chain joins TRBV2 and TRBJ2-7; perhaps TRBD1 as D (6 bases). This CDR3 contains 16 residues. Germline values: CDR1 SNHLY, CDR2 FYNNEI. The V end lost 6 bases, the J end lost 2 bases, and 20 bases lay between the germline ends. The CDR3 region has the DNA TGTGCCAGCAGGGTGGGGGCGGGTTACCCTCCCTACGAGCAGTACTTC. It translates to CASRVGAGYPPYEQYF. The full variable domain, rest sourced from reference TRBV2 and TRBJ2-7, is EPEVTQTPSHQVTQMGQEVILRCVPISNHLYFYWYRQILGQKVEFLVSFYNNEISEKSEIFDDQFSVERPDGSNFTLKIRSTKLEDSAMYFCASRVGAGYPPYEQYFGPGTRLTVT.

The count of this clone is one. This chain links TRBV2 with TRBJ2-5; D may be TRBD2 (6 bases). This CDR3 region has 11 residues. Germline V gives CDR1 SNHLY, CDR2 FYNNEI. V lost 4 bases and J lost 9, with 9 bases in between. CDR3 amino acids: CASSVGEAQYF. The DNA for the CDR3 is TGTGCCAGCAGTGTGGGGGAGGCCCAGTACTTC.

The V gene is TRBV18, the J gene TRBJ2-1; TRBD1 aligns across 11 bases. The CDR3 has 15 residues. Germline lookup yields CDR1 KGHSH and CDR2 LQKENI. V dropped 2 bases and J dropped 6; count of bases not matched to a gene: 3. The CDR3 region has the DNA TGTGCCAGCTCACCAGGGACAGGGGGTCGCAATGAGCAGTTCTTC. This gives the protein CASSPGTGGRNEQFF.

This chain links TRBV30 with TRBJ1-2; D unclear. Germline CDR1 and CDR2: GTSNPN and SVGIG (reference sequence). The CDR3 is 11 residues long. V was cut by 1 base and J by 5 bases, with 5 bases left in between. The CDR3 loop is CAWSAGYGYTF. In DNA form, the CDR3 reads TGTGCCTGGAGTGCCGGGTATGGCTACACCTTC.

In DNA, the CDR3 is TGTGCCAGCAGCTTCACACAGGGGGGCACTGAAGCTTTCTTT. This encodes CASSFTQGGTEAFF. This chain joins TRBV7-9 and TRBJ1-1; 8 bases align to TRBD1. The germline V gene has CDR1 SEHNR and CDR2 FQNEAQ (reference sequence). The CDR3 is made up of 14 amino acids. V gave up 3 bases and J gave up 4 bases; unmatched junction bases: 4.

The J gene is TRBJ1-2, the V gene TRBV6-5; perhaps TRBD1 as D (5 bases). This CDR3 has 15 amino acids. Deletions cut 2 bases from V and 7 bases from J, with 17 bases between. Per germline, CDR1 MNHEY and CDR2 SVGAGI. The CDR3 DNA follows: TGTGCCAGCAGTTACCTATCGTGGGGGGAGGGTGGCTACACCTTC. Translated, it gives CASSYLSWGEGGYTF.

V and J are TRBV7-3 and TRBJ2-3; 7 nucleotides match TRBD1. The CDR3 runs to 14 residues. The germline CDR1 and CDR2 sequences are SGHTA and FQGTGA. V shed 3 bases, J shed 4 bases, and the junction held 4 bases outside the gene matches. CDR3 protein: CASSFRQGADTQYF. CDR3 DNA sequence: TGTGCCAGCAGCTTTCGACAGGGTGCAGATACGCAGTATTTT. Supplemented by reference TRBV7-3 and TRBJ2-3, the full variable domain reads GAGVSQTPSNKVTEKGKYVELRCDPISGHTALYWYRQSLGQGPEFLIYFQGTGAADDSGLPNDRFFAVRPEGSVSTLKIQRTERGDSAVYLCASSFRQGADTQYFGPGTRLTVL.

This clone was picked up one time. V and J are TRBV28 and TRBJ2-3; D is possibly TRBD2 (5 bases). The V end lost 8 bases, the J end lost 5 bases, and 23 bases lay between the germline ends. The CDR3 is 16 amino acids. Germline assignment: CDR1 MDHEN and CDR2 SYDVKM. This CDR3 reads CASSSSLMVEEDTQYF. CDR3 nucleotides: TGTGCCAGCTCCTCCTCCTTGATGGTGGAGGAAGATACGCAGTATTTT. The entire variable domain, with the rest obtained from reference TRBV28 and TRBJ2-3, is as follows: DVKVTQSSRYLVKRTGEKVFLECVQDMDHENMFWYRQDPGLGLRLIYFSYDVKMKEKGDIPEGYSVSREKKERFSLILESASTNQTSMYLCASSSSLMVEEDTQYFGPGTRLTVL.

The chain carries TRBV7-8 and TRBJ1-2; TRBD1 is a possible D gene (6 bases). Germline lookup yields CDR1 SGHVS and CDR2 FQNEAQ. V shed 2 bases and J shed 5 bases, with 6 bases lying between them. The CDR3 loop spans 12 amino acids. The CDR3 protein is CASSLQGYGYTF. The CDR3 DNA follows: TGTGCCAGCAGCTTACAGGGGTATGGCTACACCTTC.

The sample holds one count of this clone. J is TRBJ2-1 and V is TRBV18, with a weak D call TRBD1 (6 bases). Germline CDR1 KGHSH, CDR2 LQKENI. CDR3 length: 14 residues. V lost 1 base and J 7 bases, leaving 11 bases between the germline ends. The CDR3 bases are TGTGCCAGCTCACCACAAGGGGGTGAGAATGAGCAGTTCTTC. Its translation: CASSPQGGENEQFF.